These 9 T cell receptor beta chains were sequenced from one sample in a study of blood T cell repertoires in COVID-19. Method: immunoSEQ multiplex PCR; TCRdb's copy keeps in-frame clones and lacks some. The sample yields around 140,000 clones, 70% to 85% seen once. The source material was peripheral blood. These TCRs come from a man aged 60 to 69 with active or convalescent COVID-19.

The rearrangement joins TRBV14 to TRBJ2-7; 7 positions agree with TRBD2. V was pared by 3 bases and J by 6 bases, with 5 bases of the junction left unmatched. This CDR3 comprises 13 residues. Germline V lookup: CDR1 SGHDN, CDR2 FVKESK. The DNA of the CDR3 is TGTGCCAGCAGCCAGCTCACTAGCGCCGAGCAGTACTTC. Amino acid sequence: CASSQLTSAEQYF. Based on the CDR3 plus reference TRBV14 and TRBJ2-7, the full variable domain is EAGVTQFPSHSVIEKGQTVTLRCDPISGHDNLYWYRRVMGKEIKFLLHFVKESKQDESGMPNNRFLAERTGGTYSTLKVQPAELEDSGVYFCASSQLTSAEQYFGPGTRLTVT.

V is TRBV2 and J is TRBJ2-7, with 11 bases matching TRBD1. CDR1 is SNHLY and CDR2 is FYNNEI in the germline V gene. V shed 8 bases, J shed 7 bases, and the junction held 7 bases outside the gene matches. The CDR3 loop spans 13 amino acids. The chain's CDR3 is CASDGQGAGEQYF. CDR3 sequence (DNA): TGTGCCAGCGACGGACAGGGGGCCGGAGAGCAGTACTTC.

The table lists this clone with a few counts. The CDR3 DNA reads TGTGCCTGGGACAGGGAATCCTACGAGCAGTACTTC. Encoded protein: CAWDRESYEQYF. V gene TRBV30 combines with J gene TRBJ2-7; 7 positions agree with TRBD1. V was clipped by 5 bases and J by 1 base; unmatched bases: 2. This CDR3 is built from 12 residues. Germline V gives CDR1 GTSNPN, CDR2 SVGIG (reference sequence).

In regard to this clone: This specimen includes other DNA sequences encoding the same CDR3. The CDR3 loop reads CASSLGQSNQPQHF. The CDR3 DNA reads as TGTGCCAGCAGCCTAGGACAGAGCAATCAGCCCCAGCATTTT. The rearrangement joins TRBV7-8 to TRBJ1-5, with D perhaps matching TRBD1 (6 bases). This CDR3 comprises 14 residues. V lost 5 bases and J 1 base, leaving 9 bases between the germline ends. Per germline, CDR1 SGHVS and CDR2 FQNEAQ.

The V gene is TRBV7-2, the J gene TRBJ2-1; 9 bases line up with TRBD2. Germline V CDR1 and CDR2: SGHTA, FQGNSA. V lost 3 bases to trimming and J lost 9 bases; unmatched junction nucleotides: 9. The CDR3 runs 15 residues. The CDR3 DNA sequence: TGTGCCAGCAGCTTTGGCGGGGGGGCTTTCGGTGAGCAGTTCTTC. It translates to CASSFGGGAFGEQFF.

The V and J genes are TRBV10-2 and TRBJ1-1; possible D gene TRBD1, 5 bases. Between the trimmed V and J ends, which lost 3 bases and 1 base, there was a span of 6 bases. The germline gives CDR1 WSHSY, CDR2 SAAADI. The CDR3 is made up of 13 amino acids. The CDR3 coding sequence is TGCGCCAGCAGTGAACAGGCGAACACTGAAGCTTTCTTT. Translated, it gives CASSEQANTEAFF.

Only a few counts were recorded for this clone. The chain uses TRBV12-3 or TRBV12-4 and TRBJ1-1; D gene unclear. The V gene lost 5 bases and the J gene lost 1 base, with 8 bases spanning the gap. The CDR3 has 13 residues. Here the CDR3 reads CASSPSPNTEAFF. The CDR3, as DNA: TGTGCCAGCAGTCCTTCTCCGAACACTGAAGCTTTCTTT.

The rearrangement links TRBV6-2 or TRBV6-3 to TRBJ1-3, with a weak D call TRBD1 (6 bases). CDR3 length equals 15 residues. CDR1 and CDR2 from the germline V gene are MNHEY and SVGEGT. Trimming removed 3 bases at V and 3 bases at J, with 12 bases between. The CDR3 coding sequence is TGTGCCAGCAGTTATATCCGGGACATTGGAAACACCATATATTTT. It translates to CASSYIRDIGNTIYF.

This clone was detected only a few times. The chain recombines TRBV5-1 with TRBJ1-5, with 7 bases fitting TRBD1. This CDR3 is 14 amino acids long. Germline V gene data show CDR1 as SGHRS and CDR2 as YFSETQ. Unmatched junction bases numbered 3, after V lost 4 bases and J lost 2 bases. CDR3 sequence (DNA): TGCGCCAGCAGCGGAGGACAGGGCAATCAGCCCCAGCATTTT. It yields the protein CASSGGQGNQPQHF.